This T cell receptor beta chain was sequenced during a study of vaccination effects on CD4 cells after COVID-19. The sample holds one count of this clone. Its antigen is unidentified. Under the ViraFEST assay, PBMC were stimulated with viral peptide pools so that antigen-specific CD4+ T cells expanded. Sequencing was performed afterwards. Cells that had been cultured for roughly eleven days were the source of isolated CD4+ T cells. Absence of prior SARS-CoV-2 infection characterized the vaccine recipients, who showed negative nucleocapsid antibodies. The culture medium for a few million PBMC per well included 9.5 to 10 IU/ml IL-2 and about 9.1 ug/ml peptides. On day 3 and again on day 7, half the medium was replaced with IL-2 medium. Generated by immunoSEQ multiplex PCR, the TCRdb table keeps only in-frame clones and is missing some. This table holds approximately 54,000 clones, 80% to 85% found once.

The V gene lost 6 bases and the J gene lost 5 bases, with 13 bases spanning the gap. This CDR3 is 14 amino acids long. In germline, CDR1 is MDHEN, CDR2 SYDVKM. V gene TRBV28 combines with J gene TRBJ2-2; perhaps TRBD2 as D (6 bases). Sequences were derived from CD4+ T cells from PBMCs cultured with HCoV-229E spike peptides, sampled before COVID-19 vaccination. The receptor was derived from a human donor who received a COVID-19 vaccine. In DNA, the CDR3 is TGTGCCAGCAGGCCTTCGGGGGAAACCGGGGAGCTGTTTTTT. Protein: CASRPSGETGELFF.